Listed below are T cell receptor beta chains from one sample, sequenced in a study of cytomegalovirus exposure and HLA in healthy donors. Assay used: immunoSEQ multiplex PCR; TCRdb lists only in-frame clones, some missing. The sample consists of about 130,000 clones, 70% to 80% of them appearing once. The sample comprised PBMCs. These receptor sequences come from a middle-aged man in good health and CMV-seropositive. Both conserved end residues are part of each CDR3. D genes are given only for firm matches. Clone size is shown for a subset of rows, as once, few, many or a class of expanded clone.

DNA,CDR3,D,length,V,J,size
TGTGCCAGCAGTGGGTACAGGGGAGAGACCCAGTACTTC,CASSGYRGETQYF,TRBD1,13,TRBV6-1,TRBJ2-5,NA
TGTGCCAGTAGTAGGGACAGAGGTCTTCCAGGGGACACTGAAGCTTTCTTT,CASSRDRGLPGDTEAFF,TRBD1,17,TRBV19,TRBJ1-1,NA
TGCGCCAGCAGTGAGGAGCCATACTACGAGCAGTACTTC,CASSEEPYYEQYF,NA,13,TRBV10-1,TRBJ2-7,NA
TGTGCCGGGACAGGGACGGACACTGAAGCTTTCTTT,CAGTGTDTEAFF,TRBD1,12,TRBV28,TRBJ1-1,NA
TGTGCCAGCAGCCCGACTCAACCGTTGACAGGGTTGAGACTTGGGGGCACTGAAGCTTTCTTT,CASSPTQPLTGLRLGGTEAFF,TRBD1,21,TRBV7-6,TRBJ1-1,few
TGTGCCAGCTGGGACAGGGGGTTCACAGATACGCAGTATTTT,CASWDRGFTDTQYF,TRBD1,14,TRBV6-5,TRBJ2-3,NA
TGTGCTAGTGATGGACAGGGGGCCCCCTACGAGCAGTACTTC,CASDGQGAPYEQYF,TRBD1,14,TRBV12-5,TRBJ2-7,NA
TGTGCCAGCACCCGACAGCTCCACGAGGAGCAGTTCTTC,CASTRQLHEEQFF,NA,13,TRBV6-1,TRBJ2-1,NA
TGTGCCAGCTCACCTTTCGGGGGAAGGCAAGAGACCCAGTACTTC,CASSPFGGRQETQYF,NA,15,TRBV18,TRBJ2-5,NA
TGTGCCAGCAGTTTGGGGACTAGCCATGAGCAGTTCTTC,CASSLGTSHEQFF,TRBD2,13,TRBV27,TRBJ2-1,NA
TGTGCCAGCAGCCGGCATAGCGGGGGGGCGTTAGATACGCAGTATTTT,CASSRHSGGALDTQYF,TRBD2,16,TRBV11-1,TRBJ2-3,NA
TGCGCCAGCAGCTACAGATCAACTAATGAAAAACTGTTTTTT,CASSYRSTNEKLFF,NA,14,TRBV5-1,TRBJ1-4,NA
TGTGCCAGTCGGCGGGCGGGGGGGGCCTACGAGCAGTACTTC,CASRRAGGAYEQYF,TRBD2,14,TRBV2,TRBJ2-7,NA
TGTGCCAGCAGTGAAACAGGGCTACAGCCCCAGCATTTT,CASSETGLQPQHF,NA,13,TRBV6-1,TRBJ1-5,NA
TGTGCTAGTGGTTTGGTACGTTCCACCAAGCGCGAGCAGTACTTC,CASGLVRSTKREQYF,NA,15,TRBV12-5,TRBJ2-7,NA
TGCAGTGCTAGTCAGCGAGGGCTTGAGCATTTT,CSASQRGLEHF,NA,11,TRBV20-1,TRBJ1-5,once
TGTGCCAGCAGCTTAACTGGGGACAGCTCCTACGAGCAGTACTTC,CASSLTGDSSYEQYF,TRBD1,15,TRBV7-3,TRBJ2-7,NA
TGTGCCAGCAGTCTTGACAGGGCCGGGGAGCTGTTTTTT,CASSLDRAGELFF,TRBD1,13,TRBV6-6,TRBJ2-2,once
TGTGCCAGCAGCCCGCGCCACAGGGCCCAAGAGACCCAGTACTTC,CASSPRHRAQETQYF,NA,15,TRBV7-2,TRBJ2-5,few
TGTGCCAGCCATGGCAGCGTCGGGGAGCTGTTTTTT,CASHGSVGELFF,NA,12,TRBV5-4,TRBJ2-2,NA
TGTGCCAGCACCCGGGGGAGATCTAACTATGGCTACACCTTC,CASTRGRSNYGYTF,NA,14,TRBV28,TRBJ1-2,NA
TGTGCCATCAGTGACCCGGGTCTAGCGGGAGGGGATGAGCAGTTCTTC,CAISDPGLAGGDEQFF,TRBD2,16,TRBV10-3,TRBJ2-1,NA
TGTGCCAGTACCCCACTTTATGGACTAGCGGGGGAACAATACAATGAGCAGTTCTTC,CASTPLYGLAGEQYNEQFF,TRBD2,19,TRBV19,TRBJ2-1,few
TGTGCCACCAGCAGAGAGGGGCAGGGCCTCTACGAGCAGTACTTC,CATSREGQGLYEQYF,NA,15,TRBV15,TRBJ2-7,few
TGTGCCAGCAGCTTGGGACAGAACTATGGCTACACCTTC,CASSLGQNYGYTF,TRBD1,13,TRBV11-2,TRBJ1-2,NA
TGCGCCAGCAGCTTGGCCGGAGCCTATAATTCACCCCTCCACTTT,CASSLAGAYNSPLHF,NA,15,TRBV5-1,TRBJ1-6,NA
TGTGCCAGCAGCTTCATTAGATACCAAGAGACCCAGTACTTC,CASSFIRYQETQYF,NA,14,TRBV7-2,TRBJ2-5,NA
TGTGCCACCAGCAGAGACAGGGCTCGATCCAATGAGCAGTTCTTC,CATSRDRARSNEQFF,NA,15,TRBV15,TRBJ2-1,NA
TGTGCCAGCAGCCCCCAGGGATTTAGGGCCTCCCTATATGGCTACACCTTC,CASSPQGFRASLYGYTF,NA,17,TRBV13,TRBJ1-2,once